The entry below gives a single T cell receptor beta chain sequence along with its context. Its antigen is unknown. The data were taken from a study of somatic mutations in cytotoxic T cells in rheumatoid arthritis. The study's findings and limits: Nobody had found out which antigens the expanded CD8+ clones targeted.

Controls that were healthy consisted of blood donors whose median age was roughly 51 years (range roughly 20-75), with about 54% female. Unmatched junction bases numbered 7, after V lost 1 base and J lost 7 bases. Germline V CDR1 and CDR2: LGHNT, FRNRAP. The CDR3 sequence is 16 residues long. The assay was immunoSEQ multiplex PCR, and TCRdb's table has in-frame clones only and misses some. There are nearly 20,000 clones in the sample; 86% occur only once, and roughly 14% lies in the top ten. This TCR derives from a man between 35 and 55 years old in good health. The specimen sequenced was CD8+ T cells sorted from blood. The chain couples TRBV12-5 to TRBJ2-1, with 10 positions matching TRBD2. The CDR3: CASGLAVAGGKNEQFF. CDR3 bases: TGTGCTAGTGGTTTGGCAGTAGCGGGAGGTAAAAATGAGCAGTTCTTC. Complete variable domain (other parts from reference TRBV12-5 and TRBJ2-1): DARVTQTPRHKVTEMGQEVTMRCQPILGHNTVFWYRQTMMQGLELLAYFRNRAPLDDSGMPKDRFSAEMPDATLATLKIQPSEPRDSAVYFCASGLAVAGGKNEQFFGPGTRLTVL.